This T cell receptor (beta chain) originates from a study of T cell responses to AZD1222 COVID-19 vaccine. The study, taken as a whole, reports: Nearly half of spike-specific TCRs reportedly go after variant regions that carry no mutations. Most donors were white British and more were female, and clonal diversity was possibly underestimated. Seropositive at baseline were only a handful of AZD1222 recipients. Elevations in Spike-specific TCR breadth and depth followed administration of two AZD1222 doses.

Germline CDR1 reads SEHNR; CDR2 reads FQNEAQ (reference sequence). Trimming stripped 4 bases from V and 1 base from J, with 16 bases between. This CDR3 has 16 residues. The protocol was immunoSEQ multiplex PCR, while the TCRdb copy is restricted to in-frame clones and leaves out a portion. The sample has 85,000 to 120,000 clones, 80% to 95% seen once. This clone has just one count. The antigen remains undetermined. The chain uses TRBV7-9 and TRBJ1-1; D call uncertain. The receptor was derived from an adult who received the AZD1222 COVID-19 vaccine. The specimen was peripheral blood, collected 28 days after the second AZD1222 dose. This chain's CDR3 is CASSSQAGLKNTEAFF. The CDR3 nucleotides read TGTGCCAGCAGCTCGCAGGCGGGCCTAAAGAACACTGAAGCTTTCTTT.